The present entry profiles one TCR beta chain with its context. The Seattle site enrolled patients during active infection and followed them longitudinally. The sample comes from a study of blood T cell repertoires in COVID-19. The wider study: PBMCs, B-cell-depleted T cells, or T cells provided the cDNA or gDNA that made up the material.

Under the authors' procedure: Amplifying reference gene primers gave estimates of nucleated cell counts. Only in-frame clones appear in the TCRdb table, and some are missing; sequencing was by immunoSEQ multiplex PCR. The V and J calls and the clone size are those of that table, but D and trimming were determined from the DNA. The sample yields about 300,000 clones, roughly 83% seen once. V shed 7 bases and J 0 bases; nucleotides not matched to a gene: 15. Germline V CDR1 and CDR2: LNHDA, SQIVND (reference sequence). There are 18 residues in the CDR3. The source material was peripheral blood. The sequence derives from a human donor with COVID-19, enrolled during active disease. The donor label of this sample is uncertain. The J gene is TRBJ1-3, the V gene TRBV19, with 7 bases matching TRBD1. The CDR3, as DNA: TGTGCCAGTACCCGTGCGGAGGGACAGCATTTCTCTGGAAACACCATATATTTT. Translating it yields CASTRAEGQHFSGNTIYF.